Following are 13 T cell receptor beta chains from one sample sequenced in a study of blood T cells in healthy people across ages. Next came a second PCR, run for about 7 to 12 cycles, which used a sample-barcoded 5' primer along with a J-beta primer mix. TCRdb re-called the 5' RACE reads with MiXCR, one entry per CDR3 protein. The sample includes over a million distinct CDR3 sequences, 59% of them seen just once. Material for sequencing was blood. All receptors derive from a man aged 18 to 35 in good health.

The genes are TRBV5-1 and TRBJ2-3, with TRBD2 identical over 14 bases. Germline assignment: CDR1 SGHRS and CDR2 YFSETQ. V shed 6 bases and J 4 bases; nucleotides not matched to a gene: 4. CDR3 size: 15 residues. CDR3: CASKTGLAGADTQYF. The CDR3 bases are TGCGCCAGCAAGACGGGACTAGCGGGAGCAGATACGCAGTATTTT. Complete variable domain (other parts from reference TRBV5-1 and TRBJ2-3): KAGVTQTPRYLIKTRGQQVTLSCSPISGHRSVSWYQQTPGQGLQFLFEYFSETQRNKGNFPGRFSGRQFSNSRSEMNVSTLELGDSALYLCASKTGLAGADTQYFGPGTRLTVL.

The chain couples TRBV6-5 to TRBJ2-7; 7 nucleotides align to TRBD1. The V segment lost 0 bases and the J segment 7 bases; nucleotides outside the gene matches: 12. CDR3 length: 16 residues. The germline V gene encodes CDR1 MNHEY and CDR2 SVGAGI. The CDR3 region is CASSYSMSGQGDEQYF. CDR3 coding DNA: TGTGCCAGCAGTTACTCGATGTCCGGTCAGGGGGATGAGCAGTACTTC.

The genes are TRBV10-3 and TRBJ2-5; D remains ambiguous. V was clipped by 2 bases and J by 2 bases, with 9 bases between them. Germline V gene lookup returns CDR1 ENHRY and CDR2 SYGVKD. CDR3 size: 14 residues. In DNA, the CDR3 is TGTGCCATCAGTGAGAGAAATGGACAAGAGACCCAGTACTTC. It translates to CAISERNGQETQYF.

This clonotype was detected a few times. The chain joins TRBV20-1 to TRBJ2-7, with a possible D match to TRBD1 (5 bases). The germline V gene encodes CDR1 DFQATT and CDR2 SNEGSKA (reference sequence). This CDR3 has 12 amino acids. The V gene lost 6 bases and the J gene lost 7 bases, with 16 bases spanning the gap. The CDR3 region is CSAVRGIGEQYF. CDR3 DNA sequence: TGCAGTGCCGTTAGGGGCATTGGGGAGCAGTACTTC.

This chain connects TRBV27 to TRBJ2-1; D gene ambiguous. This CDR3 has 12 amino acids. V lost 2 bases to trimming and J lost 9 bases, with 8 bases between them. Germline V gene sequence: CDR1 MNHEY, CDR2 SMNVEV (reference sequence). CDR3 residues: CASSLGPSEQFF. DNA for the CDR3: TGTGCCAGCAGTTTAGGGCCCAGTGAGCAGTTCTTC.

This clonotype was seen more than once but under ten times. In nucleotides, the CDR3 is TGCAGTGGGAATCTAGCGGGGGGGCAAGAGACCCAGTACTTC. This gives the protein CSGNLAGGQETQYF. This sequence joins TRBV20-1 and TRBJ2-5, with 12 bases that match TRBD2. The ends lost 7 bases at V and 2 bases at J; junction bases unmatched: 5. This CDR3 has 14 amino acids. Germline CDR1 and CDR2: DFQATT and SNEGSKA (reference sequence).

The V and J genes are TRBV12-3 or TRBV12-4 and TRBJ1-1; TRBD1 might be the D (6 bases). The V gene lost 4 bases and the J gene lost 1 base, with 13 bases spanning the gap. The CDR3 sequence is 15 residues long. DNA for the CDR3: TGTGCCAGCAGTTCCACCGGACAGCCGAACACTGAAGCTTTCTTT. Translated: CASSSTGQPNTEAFF.

This clonotype has a handful of counts. The chain links TRBV27 to TRBJ1-2; D is ambiguous. The CDR3 has 14 amino acids. From germline, CDR1 is MNHEY and CDR2 SMNVEV (reference sequence). Trimming stripped 0 bases from V and 1 base from J, with 6 bases between. The CDR3 coding sequence is TGTGCCAGCAGTTTATCGGCCGGTAACTATGGCTACACCTTC. Its protein is CASSLSAGNYGYTF.

The chain combines TRBV5-5 with TRBJ2-5; possibly TRBD1 or TRBD2 for D (5 bases each). V was cut by 1 base and J by 4 bases, with 11 bases left in between. This CDR3 contains 14 residues. Germline V gene data show CDR1 as SGHKS and CDR2 as YYEKEE (reference sequence). DNA of the CDR3: TGTGCCAGCAGCTTGACAGGAGGTAGAGAGACCCAGTACTTC. Translation gives CASSLTGGRETQYF.

V usage is TRBV7-7 and J usage is TRBJ2-1, with D unclear. V gave up 1 base and J gave up 9 bases, with 10 bases separating them. The CDR3 has 13 residues. Germline V gene sequence: CDR1 SSHAT, CDR2 FNYEAQ (reference sequence). CDR3 DNA: TGTGCCAGCAGCTTAGATAGTGGCCTTGAGCAGTTCTTC. This translates into CASSLDSGLEQFF.

The chain couples TRBV7-9 to TRBJ2-3; 12 nucleotides align to TRBD1. The CDR3 loop spans 15 amino acids. CDR1 and CDR2 from the germline V gene are SEHNR and FQNEAQ (reference sequence). With V trimmed by 5 bases and J by 7 bases, 7 bases remained unmatched. CDR3 sequence reads: CASSPRDRGQYTQYF. In nucleotides, the CDR3 is TGTGCCAGCAGCCCCCGGGACAGGGGGCAATATACGCAGTATTTT.

The J gene is TRBJ2-4, the V gene TRBV27; D is unresolved. The J call may be incorrect, as the DNA end agrees better with TRBJ2-5. In germline, CDR1 is MNHEY, CDR2 SMNVEV (reference sequence). The CDR3 spans 16 residues. CDR3 region: CASSLFWGTLKETQYF. The CDR3 nucleotides read TGTGCCAGCAGTTTATTTTGGGGAACCCTGAAAGAGACCCAGTACTTC.

The chain employs TRBV7-2 and TRBJ2-1, with a tentative D call TRBD1 (6 bases). CDR3 size: 15 residues. The germline CDR1 and CDR2 sequences are SGHTA and FQGNSA. V lost 5 bases and J 0 bases, leaving 11 bases between the germline ends. The CDR3 nucleotides read TGTGCCAGCAGCATAGACAGGATCTCCTACAATGAGCAGTTCTTC. This sequence encodes CASSIDRISYNEQFF.